Listed below are T cell receptor beta chains from one sample, sequenced in a study of shared clonotypes between healthy human individuals. Clones were sequenced by immunoSEQ multiplex PCR, and TCRdb holds only the in-frame ones, with some missing. The sample yields about 1.5 million clones, around 95% seen once. Sample: naive CD4+ T cells sorted from blood. These receptors were taken from a man under 40 in good health. CDR3s include the opening cysteine and the closing phenylalanine or tryptophan. A D gene is named only where the DNA matches it firmly. The size of a clone is reported for some rows only, either as once, few or many, or as a class for expanded clones.

NA,TRBV6-5,TRBJ1-3,NA,CASSPSSGNTIYF,TGTGCCAGCAGTCCCTCGTCTGGAAACACCATATATTTT
once,TRBV6-6,TRBJ1-1,NA,CASSTRLERYTEAFF,TGTGCCAGCAGTACCCGGCTTGAGAGGTACACTGAAGCTTTCTTT
NA,TRBV29-1,TRBJ2-1,NA,CSVEVWGAQVNEQFF,TGCAGCGTTGAAGTGTGGGGGGCGCAGGTCAATGAGCAGTTCTTC
NA,TRBV9,TRBJ2-3,TRBD2,CASSVDASGSTDTQYF,TGTGCCAGCAGCGTAGACGCTAGCGGGAGCACAGATACGCAGTATTTT
once,TRBV6-1,TRBJ1-2,TRBD1,CASSEGQGDYGYTF,TGTGCCAGCAGCGAGGGACAGGGTGACTATGGCTACACCTTC
NA,TRBV11-2,TRBJ2-2,NA,CASSSQGSPRRKYTGELFF,TGTGCCAGCAGCTCCCAAGGGAGTCCCAGGAGAAAATACACCGGGGAGCTGTTTTTT
few,TRBV20-1,TRBJ2-2,NA,CSALGYGELFF,TGCAGTGCCCTAGGGTACGGGGAGCTGTTTTTT
NA,TRBV7-9,TRBJ2-3,TRBD2,CASSLAAGGLTDTQYF,TGTGCCAGCAGCTTAGCAGCGGGAGGGTTGACAGATACGCAGTATTTT
NA,TRBV6-1,TRBJ1-2,NA,CASSEARGLDAGYTF,TGTGCCAGCAGTGAAGCTCGAGGACTTGATGCTGGCTACACCTTC
NA,TRBV28,TRBJ2-5,NA,CASRIQGALAGPQTQYF,TGTGCCAGCAGGATACAGGGGGCCCTAGCGGGACCTCAGACCCAGTACTTC
NA,TRBV5-5,TRBJ2-1,NA,CASSFQGAVVNEQFF,TGTGCCAGCAGCTTTCAGGGTGCGGTTGTCAATGAGCAGTTCTTC
NA,TRBV27,TRBJ1-3,TRBD1,CASSPGTGRLSGNTIYF,TGTGCCAGCAGTCCCGGGACAGGAAGACTCTCTGGAAACACCATATATTTT
NA,TRBV7-9,TRBJ2-2,TRBD1,CAGDRGVTGELFF,TGTGCCGGAGACAGGGGGGTCACCGGGGAGCTGTTTTTT
NA,TRBV7-9,TRBJ2-2,NA,CASSLEIHGELFF,TGTGCCAGCAGCTTAGAAATACACGGGGAGCTGTTTTTT
NA,TRBV7-9,TRBJ2-1,NA,CQTTASSYNEQFF,TGTCAAACCACAGCGAGCTCCTACAATGAGCAGTTCTTC
NA,TRBV11-2,TRBJ1-5,NA,CASSQGLDQPQHF,TGTGCCAGCAGCCAAGGGTTGGATCAGCCCCAGCATTTT